What follows is one T cell receptor (beta chain) and its context. These data originate in a study of blood T cell repertoires in COVID-19. This CDR3 is 14 amino acids long. Losses at the gene ends were 3 bases for V and 2 bases for J; bases not matched to a gene: 2. From germline, CDR1 is SEHNR and CDR2 FQNEAQ (reference sequence). Here immunoSEQ multiplex PCR was the method, and the copy in TCRdb shows in-frame clones only, minus some. The sample lists just over 150,000 clones, roughly 91% occurring once. The TCR sequence derives from a woman aged 45-60 years with acute or convalescent COVID-19. Sequences were obtained from peripheral blood. The chain uses TRBV7-9 and TRBJ1-1; 8 bases fit TRBD1. CDR3 sequence (DNA): TGTGCCAGCAGCTTTGGGACAGGTAACACTGAAGCTTTCTTT. The encoded protein is CASSFGTGNTEAFF.